What follows are 25 T cell receptor beta chains derived from one specimen sequenced in a study of T cell responses to AZD1222 COVID-19 vaccine. The protocol was immunoSEQ multiplex PCR, while the TCRdb copy is restricted to in-frame clones and leaves out a portion. The repertoire holds about 140,000 clones, with roughly nine tenths as singletons. Sequencing used peripheral blood, obtained on day 0 of AZD1222 vaccination. These receptors were collected from an adult in good health.

This clone was observed once. The chain employs TRBV7-6 and TRBJ2-3; D gene unclear. The CDR3 sequence is 13 residues long. Germline V gene data show CDR1 as SGHVS and CDR2 as FNYEAQ. V was shortened by 4 bases and J by 0 bases, with 5 bases between the two germline ends. The CDR3 loop reads CASSWSSTDTQYF. CDR3 bases: TGTGCCAGCAGCTGGTCTAGCACAGATACGCAGTATTTT.

The chain is built from TRBV27 and TRBJ2-3; TRBD2 is a possible D gene (7 bases). The CDR3 has 15 amino acids. Germline loops: CDR1 MNHEY, CDR2 SMNVEV (reference sequence). Trimming removed 9 bases from V and 3 bases from J, with 19 bases in between. Here the CDR3 reads CASNLGGPETDTQYF. The CDR3 DNA is TGTGCCAGTAACCTCGGGGGGCCGGAAACAGATACGCAGTATTTT.

V and J are TRBV3-1 (or the pseudogene TRBV3-2) and TRBJ1-6, with 8 bases fitting TRBD1. Germline CDR1 is LGHDT and CDR2 is YNNKEL (reference sequence). J was trimmed by 7 bases and V by 4 bases; bases with no gene match: 6. The CDR3 consists of 15 residues. In DNA, the CDR3 is TGTGCCAGCAGCCCAAGGACAGGGAAGAATTCACCCCTCCACTTT. Amino acids: CASSPRTGKNSPLHF.

The rearrangement joins TRBV6-2 or TRBV6-3 to TRBJ2-3; D gene unclear. The V end was cut by 0 bases, the J end by 2 bases, with 6 bases between. From germline, CDR1 is MNHEY and CDR2 SVGEGT. The CDR3 has 14 amino acids. The CDR3 DNA reads as TGTGCCAGCAGTTACTCGACTCTCACAGATACGCAGTATTTT. Protein: CASSYSTLTDTQYF.

The chain links TRBV9 to TRBJ1-1; D is undetermined. The CDR3 loop spans 13 amino acids. The V end lost 1 base, the J end lost 3 bases, and 7 bases lay between the germline ends. Germline CDR1 and CDR2: SGDLS and YYNGEE. The CDR3 loop is CASSVFPDTEAFF. CDR3 in DNA: TGTGCCAGCAGCGTATTTCCCGACACTGAAGCTTTCTTT.

The CDR3 sequence is CAWSVGGLPYGYTF. DNA of the CDR3: TGTGCCTGGAGTGTAGGGGGGTTACCCTATGGCTACACCTTC. This sequence joins TRBV30 and TRBJ1-2, with a tentative D call TRBD1 (6 bases). V was trimmed by 0 bases and J by 4 bases, leaving 12 bases between them. Germline CDR1 is GTSNPN and CDR2 is SVGIG (reference sequence). The CDR3 covers 14 residues.

The chain couples TRBV29-1 to TRBJ1-3, with D possibly being TRBD1 (5 bases). Germline CDR1 is SQVTM and CDR2 is ANQGSEA. CDR3 size: 15 residues. The V and J ends lost 0 bases and 0 bases respectively, with 9 bases between them. CDR3 coding DNA: TGCAGCGTTGAAGATCCGGGACGCTCTGGAAACACCATATATTTT. Its protein is CSVEDPGRSGNTIYF.

As for this clone: At one of its ends the junction is not consistent with the germline gene, which may arise from a read error. The rearrangement links TRBV7-7 to TRBJ2-1; D is undetermined. This CDR3 has 15 residues. Looked up from germline, CDR1 is SSHAT and CDR2 is FNYEAQ (reference sequence). The CDR3 bases are TGTGCTAGCAGCCACACAGTAGGGCTCTACAATGAGCAGTTCTTC. It codes for CASSHTVGLYNEQFF.

In the case of this clone: One end of the junction is discordant with germline, which a read error may explain. The chain carries TRBV7-7 and TRBJ2-2; tentatively, D is TRBD1 or TRBD2 (5 bases each). Germline-derived CDR1 and CDR2 are SSHAT and FNYEAQ (reference sequence). The CDR3 is made up of 15 amino acids. The CDR3 protein is CASSLLGPNTGELFF. The DNA of the CDR3 is TGTGCTAGCAGCTTATTGGGACCTAACACCGGGGAGCTGTTTTTT.

This clone was counted once. J is TRBJ2-3 and V is TRBV7-5; TRBD1 is the table's D call and was not checked against the DNA. TRBV7-5 is labeled a pseudogene. The CDR3 loop spans 16 amino acids. CDR3 coding DNA: TGTGCCAGAAGCTTAGGCGACAGGGGGCCTACAGATACGCAGTATTTT. It yields the protein CARSLGDRGPTDTQYF.

The chain joins TRBV27 to TRBJ1-5, with TRBD1 matching 9 bases. CDR1 is MNHEY, CDR2 SMNVEV, per germline (reference sequence). V was pared by 6 bases and J by 3 bases, with 9 bases of the junction left unmatched. This CDR3 is 16 amino acids long. The CDR3 region has the DNA TGTGCCAGCAGCCCTCGCGGGACAGGGTACAATCAGCCCCAGCATTTT. Residues: CASSPRGTGYNQPQHF.

This rearrangement joins TRBV30 to TRBJ1-1; D unresolved. Between the trimmed V and J ends, which lost 3 bases and 4 bases, there was a span of 12 bases. Germline loops: CDR1 GTSNPN, CDR2 SVGIG (reference sequence). There are 13 residues in the CDR3. The CDR3 DNA reads as TGTGCCTGGAGGAAGGGAGGTGGCACTGAAGCTTTCTTT. This encodes CAWRKGGGTEAFF.

V gene TRBV7-2 combines with J gene TRBJ1-2; no clear D gene. V was trimmed by 5 bases and J by 2 bases, leaving 6 bases between them. In germline, CDR1 is SGHTA, CDR2 FQGNSA. The CDR3 is 12 amino acids. The CDR3 here is CASSPLNYGYTF. In DNA, the CDR3 is TGTGCCAGCAGCCCCCTAAACTATGGCTACACCTTC. Full variable domain (outside the CDR3, taken from reference TRBV7-2 and TRBJ1-2): GAGVSQSPSNKVTEKGKDVELRCDPISGHTALYWYRQSLGQGLEFLIYFQGNSAPDKSGLPSDRFSAERTGGSVSTLTIQRTQQEDSAVYLCASSPLNYGYTFGSGTRLTVV.

The chain combines TRBV30 with TRBJ2-1; D remains ambiguous. This CDR3 has 13 residues. Germline CDR1 GTSNPN, CDR2 SVGIG (reference sequence). V dropped 4 bases and J dropped 3 bases, with 10 bases sitting between them. The CDR3 loop reads CAWNADLYNEQFF. The CDR3 DNA reads as TGTGCCTGGAACGCTGACCTCTACAATGAGCAGTTCTTC.

The chain combines TRBV10-3 with TRBJ1-5; TRBD1 agrees at 8 bases. CDR1 and CDR2 from the germline V gene are ENHRY and SYGVKD. V was clipped by 3 bases and J by 3 bases; unmatched bases: 4. This CDR3 contains 15 residues. CDR3 loop: CAISDPRGPNQPQHF. The CDR3 DNA sequence: TGTGCCATCAGTGACCCCAGGGGGCCCAATCAGCCCCAGCATTTT.

The V gene is TRBV9, the J gene TRBJ1-2; 10 nucleotides agree with TRBD1. CDR1 is SGDLS and CDR2 is YYNGEE in the germline V gene. Trimming took 0 bases from V and 5 from J; bases not matched to a gene: 4. This CDR3 is built from 15 residues. The CDR3 reads CASSVGGDRGYGYTF. The CDR3 DNA follows: TGTGCCAGCAGCGTAGGGGGGGACAGGGGTTATGGCTACACCTTC. The whole variable domain, filled in from reference TRBV9 and TRBJ1-2, reads DSGVTQTPKHLITATGQRVTLRCSPRSGDLSVYWYQQSLDQGLQFLIQYYNGEERAKGNILERFSAQQFPDLHSELNLSSLELGDSALYFCASSVGGDRGYGYTFGSGTRLTVV.

CDR3 sequence reads: CASSLASSPEAFF. The CDR3, as DNA: TGTGCCAGCAGCTTAGCGTCGAGCCCTGAAGCTTTCTTT. The genes are TRBV11-2 and TRBJ1-1, with D unresolved. This CDR3 spans 13 amino acids. CDR1 and CDR2 (germline): SGHAT, FQNNGV. Trimming took 1 base from V and 6 from J, leaving 9 bases between them.

This clone was found a few times. The J gene is TRBJ2-7, the V gene TRBV5-4; 9 bases agree with TRBD2. With V trimmed by 4 bases and J by 5 bases, 7 bases remained unmatched. Looked up from germline, CDR1 is SGHNT and CDR2 is YYREEE (reference sequence). This CDR3 is built from 14 residues. The CDR3, as DNA: TGTGCCAGCAGCACCGGGACTAGCATGCACGAGCAGTACTTC. Its translation: CASSTGTSMHEQYF.

Only a few counts were recorded for this clone. The rearrangement uses TRBV28 and TRBJ1-5; the D gene is possibly TRBD1 (6 bases). The germline V gene encodes CDR1 MDHEN and CDR2 SYDVKM. This CDR3 has 14 residues. V was trimmed by 7 bases and J by 4 bases, leaving 14 bases between them. The CDR3 DNA follows: TGTGCCAGCATTAGAACAGGGTCAAATCAGCCCCAGCATTTT. Its translation is CASIRTGSNQPQHF.

V and J are TRBV30 and TRBJ2-1; TRBD1 agrees at 7 bases. The CDR3 extends over 16 amino acids. Germline CDR1 reads GTSNPN; CDR2 reads SVGIG (reference sequence). The trim removed 0 bases at V and 4 bases at J, leaving 9 bases unmatched. Written as DNA, the CDR3 is TGTGCCTGGAGTGTACTCGGCAGGGGGTTTTACAATGAGCAGTTCTTC. Protein sequence: CAWSVLGRGFYNEQFF.

V is TRBV7-3 and J is TRBJ2-7; 7 bases map to TRBD2. V lost 10 bases to trimming and J lost 2 bases; unmatched junction nucleotides: 11. CDR3 size: 14 residues. Germline V gene data show CDR1 as SGHTA and CDR2 as FQGTGA. The CDR3 bases are TGTGCCACAAAGGGAGCGGGACCGCCCTACGAGCAGTACTTC. Protein product: CATKGAGPPYEQYF.

This clone was recorded a few times. The chain couples TRBV5-6 to TRBJ2-3; 11 positions agree with TRBD2. V was clipped by 4 bases and J by 4 bases; unmatched bases: 8. The V gene's germline CDR1 is SGHDT and CDR2 YYEEEE. The CDR3 length is 16 residues. The CDR3 bases are TGTGCCAGCAGCCCCAAGACTAGCGGGGTCGCAGATACGCAGTATTTT. This encodes CASSPKTSGVADTQYF.

This chain links TRBV6-5 with TRBJ1-1; D is uncertain. CDR3 size: 14 residues. Germline V gene sequence: CDR1 MNHEY, CDR2 SVGAGI. The V gene lost 8 bases and the J gene lost 4 bases, with 17 bases spanning the gap. CDR3: CASSPGYGVTEAFF. The CDR3 bases are TGTGCCAGCTCCCCGGGGTACGGGGTCACTGAAGCTTTCTTT.

The V call is TRBV29-1, the J call TRBJ1-1, with 10 bases fitting TRBD1. From germline, CDR1 is SQVTM and CDR2 ANQGSEA. J was trimmed by 5 bases and V by 6 bases; bases with no gene match: 9. The CDR3 contains 14 residues. The CDR3 DNA reads as TGCAGCGTGGGGGGTGGGACAGGGGAAACTGAAGCTTTCTTT. Its translation is CSVGGGTGETEAFF.

With respect to this clone: Other DNA sequences in the same sample also yield this CDR3. This rearrangement joins TRBV3-1 (or the pseudogene TRBV3-2) to TRBJ2-7, with D tentatively TRBD2 (6 bases). V was clipped by 1 base and J by 2 bases, with 9 bases between them. Germline V lookup: CDR1 LGHDT, CDR2 YNNKEL (reference sequence). This CDR3 is built from 14 residues. The CDR3 DNA reads as TGTGCCAGCAGCCAAGGTGGCGGGACCTACGAGCAGTACTTC. Protein: CASSQGGGTYEQYF.